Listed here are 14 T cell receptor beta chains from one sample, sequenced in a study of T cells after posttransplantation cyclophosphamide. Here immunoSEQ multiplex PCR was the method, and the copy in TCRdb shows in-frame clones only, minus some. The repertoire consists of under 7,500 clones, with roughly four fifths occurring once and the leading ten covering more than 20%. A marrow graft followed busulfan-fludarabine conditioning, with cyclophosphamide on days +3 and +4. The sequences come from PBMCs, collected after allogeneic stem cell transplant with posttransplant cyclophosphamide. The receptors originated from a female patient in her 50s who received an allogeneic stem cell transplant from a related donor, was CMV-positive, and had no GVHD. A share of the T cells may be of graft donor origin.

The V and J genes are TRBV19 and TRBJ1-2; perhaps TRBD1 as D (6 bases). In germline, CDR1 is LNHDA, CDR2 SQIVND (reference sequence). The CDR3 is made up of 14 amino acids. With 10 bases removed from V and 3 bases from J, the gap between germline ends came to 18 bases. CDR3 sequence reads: CATLDRAGDYGYTF. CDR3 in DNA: TGTGCCACCCTCGATAGGGCAGGGGACTATGGCTACACCTTC.

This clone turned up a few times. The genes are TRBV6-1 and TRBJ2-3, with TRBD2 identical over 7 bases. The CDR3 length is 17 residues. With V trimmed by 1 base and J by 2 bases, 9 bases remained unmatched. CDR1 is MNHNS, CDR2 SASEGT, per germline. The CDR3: CASSEEGGSVSTDTQYF. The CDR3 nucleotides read TGTGCCAGCAGTGAAGAGGGCGGGAGCGTCTCCACAGATACGCAGTATTTT.

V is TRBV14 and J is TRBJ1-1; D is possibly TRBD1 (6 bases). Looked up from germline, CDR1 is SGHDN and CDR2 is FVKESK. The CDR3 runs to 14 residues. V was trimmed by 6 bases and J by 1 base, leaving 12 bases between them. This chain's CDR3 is CASSSGVRNTEAFF. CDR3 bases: TGTGCCAGCAGTTCAGGGGTGAGGAACACTGAAGCTTTCTTT.

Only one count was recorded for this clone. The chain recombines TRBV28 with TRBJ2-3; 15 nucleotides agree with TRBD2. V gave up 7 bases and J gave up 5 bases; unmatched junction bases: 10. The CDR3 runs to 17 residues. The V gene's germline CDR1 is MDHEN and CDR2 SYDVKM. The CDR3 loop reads CASNPSPGLAGGDTQYF. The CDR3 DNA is TGTGCCAGCAATCCCTCCCCGGGACTAGCGGGAGGAGATACGCAGTATTTT.

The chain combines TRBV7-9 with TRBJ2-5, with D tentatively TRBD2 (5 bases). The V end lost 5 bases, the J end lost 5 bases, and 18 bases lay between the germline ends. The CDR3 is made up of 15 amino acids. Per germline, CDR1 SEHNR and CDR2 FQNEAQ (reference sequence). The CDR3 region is CASSDRLRGEETQYF. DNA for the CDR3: TGTGCCAGCAGCGATAGGCTTCGGGGTGAGGAGACCCAGTACTTC.

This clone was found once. Here the CDR3 reads CASSFGTGLAFF. As DNA, the CDR3 is TGTGCCAGCAGTTTCGGGACAGGGTTAGCTTTCTTT. The rearrangement joins TRBV27 to TRBJ1-1; TRBD1 aligns across 9 bases. The germline CDR1 and CDR2 sequences are MNHEY and SMNVEV (reference sequence). Unmatched junction bases numbered 3, after V lost 3 bases and J lost 10 bases. The CDR3 covers 12 residues.

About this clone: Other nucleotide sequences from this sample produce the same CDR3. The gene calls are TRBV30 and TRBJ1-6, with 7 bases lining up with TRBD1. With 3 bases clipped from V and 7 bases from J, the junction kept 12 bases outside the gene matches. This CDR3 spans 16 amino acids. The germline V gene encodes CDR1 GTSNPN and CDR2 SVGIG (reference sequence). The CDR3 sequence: CAWRDRGQNINSPLHF. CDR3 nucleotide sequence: TGTGCCTGGAGGGATAGGGGGCAGAATATAAATTCACCCCTCCACTTT.

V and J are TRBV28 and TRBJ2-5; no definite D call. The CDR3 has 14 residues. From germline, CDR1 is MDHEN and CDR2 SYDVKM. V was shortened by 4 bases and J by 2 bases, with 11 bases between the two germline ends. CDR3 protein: CASSYEAVQETQYF. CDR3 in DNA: TGTGCCAGCAGTTATGAGGCGGTACAAGAGACCCAGTACTTC.

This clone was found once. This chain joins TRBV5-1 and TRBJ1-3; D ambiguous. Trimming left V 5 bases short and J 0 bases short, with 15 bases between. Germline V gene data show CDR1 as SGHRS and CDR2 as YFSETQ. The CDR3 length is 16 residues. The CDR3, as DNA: TGCGCCAGCAGGGACTTACCGACGAGCTCTGGAAACACCATATATTTT. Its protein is CASRDLPTSSGNTIYF.

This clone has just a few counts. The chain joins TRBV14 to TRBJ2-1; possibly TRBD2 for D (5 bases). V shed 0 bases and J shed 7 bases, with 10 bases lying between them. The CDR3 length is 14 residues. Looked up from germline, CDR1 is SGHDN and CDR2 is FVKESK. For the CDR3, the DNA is TGTGCCAGCAGCCAAGATCTTCGGGGAAATGAGCAGTTCTTC. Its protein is CASSQDLRGNEQFF.

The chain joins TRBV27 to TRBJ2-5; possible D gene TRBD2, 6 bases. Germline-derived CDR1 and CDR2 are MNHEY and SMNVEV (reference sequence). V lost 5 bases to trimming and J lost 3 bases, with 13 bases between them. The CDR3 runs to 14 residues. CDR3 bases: TGTGCCAGCAGTCCCCGGGTAGCGGAAGAGACCCAGTACTTC. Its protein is CASSPRVAEETQYF.

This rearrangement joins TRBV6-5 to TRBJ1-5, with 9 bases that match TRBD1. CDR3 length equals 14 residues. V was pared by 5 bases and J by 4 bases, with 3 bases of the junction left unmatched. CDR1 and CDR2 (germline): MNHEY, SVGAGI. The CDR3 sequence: CASSRQGGNQPQHF. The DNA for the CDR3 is TGTGCCAGCAGTCGACAGGGGGGGAATCAGCCCCAGCATTTT.

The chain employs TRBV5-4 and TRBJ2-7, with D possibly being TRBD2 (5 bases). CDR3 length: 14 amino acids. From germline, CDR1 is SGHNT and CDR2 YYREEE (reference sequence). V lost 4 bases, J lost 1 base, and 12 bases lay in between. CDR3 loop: CASSQRTGSYEQYF. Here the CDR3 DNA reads TGTGCCAGCAGCCAAAGGACGGGATCCTACGAGCAGTACTTC.

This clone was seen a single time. The CDR3 DNA follows: TGCGCCAGCAGCCTTAAGGGGGGGGGCCCCTCCTACGAGCAGTACTTC. Amino acids: CASSLKGGGPSYEQYF. The rearrangement links TRBV5-1 to TRBJ2-7, with D tentatively TRBD2 (7 bases). The CDR3 length is 16 residues. The V and J ends lost 4 bases and 0 bases respectively, with 17 bases between them. Germline lookup yields CDR1 SGHRS and CDR2 YFSETQ.